This entry lists 30 T cell receptor beta chains sequenced from one sample in a study of cytomegalovirus exposure and HLA in healthy donors. PCR was performed using 60 Vbeta and 13 Jbeta primers. Measured with immunoSEQ multiplex PCR; TCRdb has only the in-frame clones, and not every one. The data show roughly 290,000 clones, 80% seen once. Input material: PBMCs. These receptors were obtained from a girl aged 2-9 years in good health and CMV-seronegative.

V usage is TRBV18 and J usage is TRBJ2-3; D perhaps matches TRBD1 (6 bases). The length of the CDR3 is 17 residues. Trimming shortened V by 4 bases and J by 3 bases, and 20 bases separated the two germline ends. The V gene's germline CDR1 is KGHSH and CDR2 LQKENI. The CDR3 DNA sequence: TGTGCCAGCTCACGGAACGATAGGGGGATTAGGACAGATACGCAGTATTTT. Protein sequence: CASSRNDRGIRTDTQYF. Drawing the rest from reference TRBV18 and TRBJ2-3, the complete variable domain is NAGVMQNPRHLVRRRGQEARLRCSPMKGHSHVYWYRQLPEEGLKFMVYLQKENIIDESGMPKERFSAEFPKEGPSILRIQQVVRGDSAAYFCASSRNDRGIRTDTQYFGPGTRLTVL.

The V gene is TRBV11-2, the J gene TRBJ2-1, with 7 bases lining up with TRBD2. Trimming took 3 bases from V and 7 from J; bases not matched to a gene: 6. The CDR3 is 14 residues long. Germline V gene sequence: CDR1 SGHAT, CDR2 FQNNGV. CDR3 in DNA: TGTGCCAGCAGCTTCGAAGCGGGGTTAAATGAGCAGTTCTTC. Translating it yields CASSFEAGLNEQFF.

DNA of the CDR3: TGTGCCAGCAGTCCGGGACTAGCGGGAGCCACAGATACGCAGTATTTT. It specifies CASSPGLAGATDTQYF. This chain joins TRBV2 and TRBJ2-3; 14 bases are a match to TRBD2. The CDR3 consists of 16 residues. With 5 bases clipped from V and 2 bases from J, the junction kept 3 bases outside the gene matches. The V gene's germline CDR1 is SNHLY and CDR2 FYNNEI. Filled out from reference TRBV2 and TRBJ2-3, the complete variable domain reads EPEVTQTPSHQVTQMGQEVILRCVPISNHLYFYWYRQILGQKVEFLVSFYNNEISEKSEIFDDQFSVERPDGSNFTLKIRSTKLEDSAMYFCASSPGLAGATDTQYFGPGTRLTVL.

Points on this clone: One end of the junction does not line up with germline, which may come from a read error. The V and J genes are TRBV6-1 and TRBJ2-1; D perhaps matches TRBD1 (5 bases). Germline loops: CDR1 MNHNS, CDR2 SASEGT. This CDR3 comprises 14 residues. CDR3 sequence reads: CASSEESDSNEQFF. The CDR3, as DNA: TGTGCCAGCAGCGAAGAAAGCGACAGTAATGAGCAGTTCTTC.

To note about this clone: Other DNA sequences in the sample encode the same CDR3. The chain uses TRBV29-1 and TRBJ1-6, with D perhaps matching TRBD1 (6 bases). Per the germline V gene, CDR1 is SQVTM and CDR2 is ANQGSEA. This CDR3 comprises 13 residues. V lost 1 base and J lost 10, with 11 bases in between. CDR3: CSVEVQGGSPLHF. CDR3 sequence (DNA): TGCAGCGTTGAAGTACAGGGCGGCTCACCCCTCCACTTT.

The chain is built from TRBV29-1 and TRBJ2-3, with a tentative D call TRBD1 (5 bases). This CDR3 comprises 13 residues. CDR1 and CDR2 from the germline V gene are SQVTM and ANQGSEA. The V end was cut by 7 bases, the J end by 7 bases, with 18 bases between. The CDR3 bases are TGCAGCGGGGGCTCCGGACAAGGATATACGCAGTATTTT. Protein sequence: CSGGSGQGYTQYF.

The sample holds a few counts of this clone. The V call is TRBV2, the J call TRBJ2-7; tentatively, D is TRBD1 (6 bases). This CDR3 is built from 15 residues. V shed 7 bases and J shed 0 bases, with 16 bases lying between them. Looked up from germline, CDR1 is SNHLY and CDR2 is FYNNEI. The CDR3 region has the DNA TGTGCCAGCATGATTAGGGACATATCCTCCTACGAGCAGTACTTC. Translating gives CASMIRDISSYEQYF.

This clone was observed once. One end of the junction varies from germline; a read error may be responsible. J is TRBJ1-1 and V is TRBV7-9; TRBD1 is a possible D gene (6 bases). The CDR3 covers 15 residues. Per the germline V gene, CDR1 is SEHNR and CDR2 is FQNEAQ (reference sequence). CDR3 nucleotides: TGTTCCAGCAGCCTACCGGGACACATGAACACTGAAGCTTTCTTT. Amino acids: CSSSLPGHMNTEAFF. Full variable domain (outside the CDR3, taken from reference TRBV7-9 and TRBJ1-1): DTGVSQNPRHKITKRGQNVTFRCDPISEHNRLYWYRQTLGQGPEFLTYFQNEAQLEKSRLLSDRFSAERPKGSFSTLEIQRTEQGDSAMYLCSSSLPGHMNTEAFFGQGTRLTVV.

The CDR3 coding sequence is TGTGCCAGCAGAACCAGTAGGGGATACAATGAGCAGTTCTTC. Translating it yields CASRTSRGYNEQFF. V gene TRBV28 combines with J gene TRBJ2-1; a weak D match, TRBD1 (5 bases). With 6 bases removed from V and 4 bases from J, the gap between germline ends came to 13 bases. CDR1 is MDHEN and CDR2 is SYDVKM in the germline V gene. The CDR3 totals 14 residues.

This sequence joins TRBV2 and TRBJ2-7; 9 bases are shared with TRBD2. Germline V lookup: CDR1 SNHLY, CDR2 FYNNEI. This CDR3 has 16 amino acids. The V gene end was trimmed by 2 bases and the J gene end by 4 bases; junction bases not matched to a gene: 9. The CDR3 DNA reads TGTGCCAGCAGTGAAATTCGGTCTAGCGGGATATACGAGCAGTACTTC. This gives the protein CASSEIRSSGIYEQYF. The variable domain in full, with the rest retrieved from reference TRBV2 and TRBJ2-7, is EPEVTQTPSHQVTQMGQEVILRCVPISNHLYFYWYRQILGQKVEFLVSFYNNEISEKSEIFDDQFSVERPDGSNFTLKIRSTKLEDSAMYFCASSEIRSSGIYEQYFGPGTRLTVT.

The chain links TRBV5-1 to TRBJ2-3; D may be TRBD1 (6 bases). The V gene's germline CDR1 is SGHRS and CDR2 YFSETQ. The CDR3 contains 14 residues. With 1 base removed from V and 4 bases from J, the gap between germline ends came to 10 bases. The CDR3 region has the DNA TGCGCCAGCAGCTTGACAGGGCTGGCAGATACGCAGTATTTT. Its protein product is CASSLTGLADTQYF.

CDR3 nucleotides: TGTGCCAGTCTTCAGGGGGCGAACTACGAGCAGTACTTC. The encoded protein is CASLQGANYEQYF. The chain joins TRBV6-6 to TRBJ2-7; 8 nucleotides align to TRBD1. V lost 9 bases to trimming and J lost 3 bases; unmatched junction nucleotides: 7. Germline CDR1 reads MNHNY; CDR2 reads SVGAGI (reference sequence). The CDR3 runs to 13 residues.

The rearrangement links TRBV6-6 to TRBJ2-3; D call uncertain. CDR1 is MNHNY and CDR2 is SVGAGI in the germline V gene (reference sequence). The V and J ends lost 5 bases and 6 bases respectively, with 9 bases between them. CDR3 length: 12 amino acids. CDR3 nucleotides: TGTGCCAGCAGTCCCACCGGGGATACGCAGTATTTT. This sequence encodes CASSPTGDTQYF.

The chain carries TRBV7-9 and TRBJ2-7, with TRBD1 as a possible D gene (6 bases). The ends were cut back, 5 bases at V and 5 bases at J, with 16 bases in the middle. This CDR3 contains 14 residues. Looked up from germline, CDR1 is SEHNR and CDR2 is FQNEAQ (reference sequence). CDR3 sequence (DNA): TGTGCCAGCAGCCCGGGCCAGGGGCTACACGAGCAGTACTTC. This encodes CASSPGQGLHEQYF.

The chain recombines TRBV5-1 with TRBJ2-1, with TRBD1 identical over 8 bases. CDR1 and CDR2 (germline): SGHRS, YFSETQ. Unmatched junction bases numbered 8, after V lost 1 base and J lost 8 bases. CDR3 length equals 15 residues. Written as DNA, the CDR3 is TGCGCCAGCAGCTTGAGAGGGACAGGCCTCGATGAGCAGTTCTTC. This gives the protein CASSLRGTGLDEQFF.

The CDR3 DNA sequence: TGTGCCAGCCAAACAGGGGTAGGTGGCTACACCTTC. It yields the protein CASQTGVGGYTF. V gene TRBV9 combines with J gene TRBJ1-2, with 7 bases identical to TRBD1. The CDR3 contains 12 residues. V gave up 7 bases and J gave up 7 bases; unmatched junction bases: 7. Germline assignment: CDR1 SGDLS and CDR2 YYNGEE.

This chain links TRBV5-1 with TRBJ1-3; possible D gene TRBD1, 6 bases. The germline CDR1 and CDR2 sequences are SGHRS and YFSETQ. Trimming cost V 0 bases and J 3 bases, with 13 bases left between them. There are 16 residues in the CDR3. The CDR3 loop is CASSLVNQGHGNTIYF. CDR3 nucleotide sequence: TGCGCCAGCAGCTTGGTTAATCAGGGACATGGAAACACCATATATTTT.

The chain employs TRBV25-1 and TRBJ2-2; 7 positions agree with TRBD2. CDR3 length: 15 residues. J was trimmed by 2 bases and V by 4 bases; bases with no gene match: 4. Germline V CDR1 and CDR2: MGHDK, SYGVNS. The CDR3 DNA is TGTGCCAGCAGTGTCCTAGCGGACAACACCGGGGAGCTGTTTTTT. It translates to CASSVLADNTGELFF.

This clone was counted a few times. The chain couples TRBV10-2 to TRBJ1-5; no definite D call. CDR3 length: 15 amino acids. Trimming took 5 bases from V and 0 from J, leaving 11 bases between them. Germline CDR1 and CDR2: WSHSY and SAAADI. The CDR3 region is CASSRSFNSNQPQHF. The CDR3 DNA sequence: TGCGCCAGCAGTAGGAGTTTCAATAGCAATCAGCCCCAGCATTTT.

The chain employs TRBV7-7 and TRBJ1-1; tentative D call: TRBD1 (6 bases). The CDR3 contains 17 residues. Trimming took off 1 base at V and 1 base at J, with 16 bases between the two ends. Germline CDR1 is SSHAT and CDR2 is FNYEAQ (reference sequence). The CDR3 DNA reads as TGTGCCAGCAGCTTAGGGGAGAGTGCAGGGGCGAACACTGAAGCTTTCTTT. This translates into CASSLGESAGANTEAFF.

This chain connects TRBV7-2 to TRBJ1-5; 7 bases map to TRBD1. Germline V gives CDR1 SGHTA, CDR2 FQGNSA. This CDR3 is 15 amino acids long. With V trimmed by 4 bases and J by 3 bases, 6 bases remained unmatched. The DNA for the CDR3 is TGTGCCAGCAGCTCCAGACAGGGAGCCAATCAGCCCCAGCATTTT. It specifies CASSSRQGANQPQHF.

Written as DNA, the CDR3 is TGTGCCAGCAGCTTAAAGTCTTTCCTGGGAGGAACTAACTATGGCTACACCTTC. This encodes CASSLKSFLGGTNYGYTF. This sequence joins TRBV7-9 and TRBJ1-2; D is ambiguous. The CDR3 contains 18 residues. Germline V CDR1 and CDR2: SEHNR, FQNEAQ (reference sequence). V was trimmed by 2 bases and J by 0 bases, leaving 19 bases between them.

The CDR3 is CASSVNSGGEAYF. The CDR3 DNA sequence: TGTGCCAGCAGCGTGAACAGCGGGGGGGAGGCGTACTTC. The gene calls are TRBV9 and TRBJ2-7; 10 nucleotides align to TRBD2. Trimming cost V 2 bases and J 12 bases; bases outside gene matches: 8. This CDR3 is built from 13 residues. The germline gives CDR1 SGDLS, CDR2 YYNGEE.

The chain has TRBV28 and TRBJ1-4; weak D call: TRBD1 (5 bases). Germline V gene sequence: CDR1 MDHEN, CDR2 SYDVKM. The CDR3 loop spans 14 amino acids. Trimming removed 4 bases at V and 4 bases at J, with 10 bases between. Written as DNA, the CDR3 is TGTGCCAGCAGTTCGGGGGGAGATAATGAAAAACTGTTTTTT. Its protein is CASSSGGDNEKLFF.

This sequence joins TRBV28 and TRBJ1-1, with TRBD1 matching over 7 bases. CDR3 size: 13 residues. The germline gives CDR1 MDHEN, CDR2 SYDVKM. The J segment lost 5 bases and the V segment lost 10 bases, leaving 10 bases of the junction unmatched. This CDR3 is CATLTGAWTEAFF. The CDR3 DNA is TGTGCCACCCTAACAGGGGCGTGGACTGAAGCTTTCTTT.

The V and J genes are TRBV7-2 and TRBJ2-1, with D tentatively TRBD2 (6 bases). The V end was cut by 3 bases, the J end by 9 bases, with 12 bases between. This CDR3 is 13 amino acids long. Germline CDR1 SGHTA, CDR2 FQGNSA. CDR3 in amino acids: CASSLAGWGEQFF. The CDR3 region has the DNA TGTGCCAGCAGCTTGGCGGGATGGGGTGAGCAGTTCTTC.

The chain uses TRBV18 and TRBJ2-1, with 8 bases fitting TRBD2. CDR1 and CDR2 from the germline V gene are KGHSH and LQKENI. This CDR3 comprises 16 residues. V shed 3 bases, J shed 0 bases, and the junction held 4 bases outside the gene matches. The CDR3 loop reads CASSPRLASSYNEQFF. CDR3 sequence (DNA): TGTGCCAGCTCACCGAGACTAGCGAGCTCCTACAATGAGCAGTTCTTC.

The chain is built from TRBV10-3 and TRBJ1-2, with D possibly matching TRBD1 (6 bases). The CDR3 consists of 15 residues. CDR1 and CDR2 from the germline V gene are ENHRY and SYGVKD. V was pared by 11 bases and J by 5 bases, with 24 bases between. Here the CDR3 reads CAAWDTTPYRYGYTF. Here the CDR3 DNA reads TGTGCCGCGTGGGACACGACCCCTTATAGATATGGCTACACCTTC.

This chain connects TRBV2 to TRBJ1-1, with no clear D. Per germline, CDR1 SNHLY and CDR2 FYNNEI. The CDR3 runs 14 residues. V was shortened by 4 bases and J by 5 bases, with 14 bases between the two germline ends. The CDR3 loop reads CASSVSRGGTEAFF. CDR3 in DNA: TGTGCCAGCAGTGTGAGCCGGGGAGGGACTGAAGCTTTCTTT.

The chain employs TRBV9 and TRBJ2-3, with TRBD1 identical over 11 bases. The CDR3 contains 14 residues. With V trimmed by 7 bases and J by 3 bases, 4 bases remained unmatched. Germline values: CDR1 SGDLS, CDR2 YYNGEE. The CDR3 protein is CASGQGASTDTQYF. The DNA of the CDR3 is TGTGCCAGCGGACAGGGGGCCTCAACAGATACGCAGTATTTT.